This is a list of T cell receptor beta chains from one sample in a study of tumor-infiltrating lymphocytes in oesophageal squamous cell carcinoma. One entry per CDR3 protein results from TCRdb running MiXCR on the PCR reads. The sample gives about 10,000 distinct CDR3 sequences, approximately 64% of which show up once; 25% to 30% is in the top ten. Sequenced sample: esophageal tumor tissue. These receptors came from a female donor with esophageal squamous cell carcinoma. Both conserved end residues are part of each CDR3. The D gene is left open where the match is weak. The size of a clone is reported for some rows only, either as once, few or many, or as a class for expanded clones.

len,j_gene,v_gene,d_gene,abundance,CDR3nt,CDR3aa
12,TRBJ2-3,TRBV2,NA,many,TGTGCCAGCATGTCCAACCTAGGATTGAGGTATTTT,CASMSNLGLRYF
15,TRBJ2-3,TRBV7-4,NA,NA,TGTGCCAGCAGCAGGAGCAGCGGATACACAGATACGCAGTATTTT,CASSRSSGYTDTQYF
16,TRBJ2-1,TRBV7-2,NA,NA,TGTGCCAGCAGGGAGGGGGGGGTTGTCTCCTACAATGAGCAGTTCTTC,CASREGGVVSYNEQFF
11,TRBJ2-1,TRBV7-8,TRBD2,NA,TGTGCCAGCAGCGTTAGCGGGGGGCAGTTCTTC,CASSVSGGQFF
16,TRBJ2-2,TRBV7-3,NA,NA,TGTGCCAGCAGATTCGCCATGGGACAGAACACCGGGGAGCTGTTTTTT,CASRFAMGQNTGELFF
17,TRBJ2-1,TRBV6-1,NA,few,TGTGCCAGCAGTTATAGTCTTAAGGGAGGGGGGGGCAATGAGCAGTTCTTC,CASSYSLKGGGGNEQFF
16,TRBJ2-1,TRBV10-3,NA,NA,TGTGCCATCAGTGTAACCTCCAGGGATACGTTCCATGAGCAGTTCTTC,CAISVTSRDTFHEQFF
12,TRBJ1-4,TRBV6-1,NA,NA,TGTGCCAGCCAACGGGTTAATGAAAAACTGTTTTTT,CASQRVNEKLFF
13,TRBJ1-5,TRBV28,NA,NA,TGTGCCAGCAGTTGGGACACATATCAGCCCCAGCATTTT,CASSWDTYQPQHF
14,TRBJ1-2,TRBV4-1,NA,few,TGCGCCAGCAGCCGTCAGGGGACGGGGTATGGCTACACCTTC,CASSRQGTGYGYTF
15,TRBJ1-5,TRBV27,NA,NA,TGTGCCAGCAGTTTATTCCAGGGTTCCAATCAGCCCCAGCATTTT,CASSLFQGSNQPQHF
14,TRBJ2-7,TRBV9,NA,NA,TGTGCCAGCAGCGTAGTGGACAAGATTTCACCCCTCCACTTC,CASSVVDKISPLHF
16,TRBJ2-7,TRBV5-4,TRBD2,NA,TGCGCCAGCAGCTCACTACTCCGGGGGGGCACCTACGAGCAGTACTTC,CASSSLLRGGTYEQYF
16,TRBJ2-1,TRBV7-2,TRBD1,NA,TGTGCCAGCAGCTCTCAAGGGACAGGGGTTTTCAATGAGCAGTTCTTC,CASSSQGTGVFNEQFF
13,TRBJ1-1,TRBV7-3,TRBD1,few,TGTGCCAGCAGCCCTACAGGGGGCACTGAAGCTTTCTTT,CASSPTGGTEAFF
12,TRBJ1-5,TRBV12-3/TRBV12-4,NA,medium-sized,TGTGCCAGCAGCCTGGGAGAAGGTCCCCAGCATTTT,CASSLGEGPQHF
14,TRBJ1-2,TRBV7-6,NA,NA,TGTGCCAGCAGCTTAGAGGCAGGGACCTATGGCTACACCTTC,CASSLEAGTYGYTF
16,TRBJ2-5,TRBV7-6,NA,NA,TGTGCCAGCAGCTTAGCGGGGGGCGTCCTTCAAGAGACCCAGTACTTC,CASSLAGGVLQETQYF
15,TRBJ2-7,TRBV6-1,TRBD2,medium-sized,TGTGCCAGCAATAAGGGGCAGGGAGGGATCTACGAGCAGTACTTC,CASNKGQGGIYEQYF
17,TRBJ1-2,TRBV7-9,TRBD1,NA,TGTGCCAGCAGCAATATCATCACAGGGGATTTTAACTATGGCTACACCTTC,CASSNIITGDFNYGYTF
15,TRBJ2-7,TRBV6-6,TRBD2,NA,TGTGCCAGCAGTTACTCGGGACTAGCCATCTACGAGCAGTACTTC,CASSYSGLAIYEQYF
15,TRBJ2-1,TRBV7-9,TRBD1,many,TGTGCCAGCAGCTCCGGGACAGGGGTCCAGAATGAGCAGTTCTTC,CASSSGTGVQNEQFF
17,TRBJ2-3,TRBV7-6,NA,few,TGTGCCAGCAGCTTAATTCAACGGGGAGGGGGATGGGATACGCAGTATTTT,CASSLIQRGGGWDTQYF
12,TRBJ2-5,TRBV6-6,NA,NA,TGTGCCAGCAGAAGCAGCCAAGAGACCCAGTACTTC,CASRSSQETQYF
16,TRBJ2-3,TRBV3-1,NA,NA,TGTGCCAGCAGCCAAGTCGGAGGGGCGAGCACAGATACGCAGTATTTT,CASSQVGGASTDTQYF
15,TRBJ2-1,TRBV24-1,TRBD1,medium-sized,TGTGCCACCAGTGTGGGGGGACAGGCCCGCAATGAGCAGTTCTTC,CATSVGGQARNEQFF
15,TRBJ2-5,TRBV6-1,TRBD1,NA,TGTGCCAGCAGTGGGGACAGGGGGCTTCACAATGAGCAGTACTTC,CASSGDRGLHNEQYF
12,TRBJ2-5,TRBV11-3,TRBD2,NA,TGTGCCAGCAGGGGACTAGAAGAGACCCAGTACTTC,CASRGLEETQYF
18,TRBJ2-7,TRBV4-1,NA,many,TGCGCCAGCAGCCAAGATGGGAGTCCGGGTTATAGTCTCTACGAGCAGTACTTC,CASSQDGSPGYSLYEQYF
15,TRBJ2-1,TRBV6-5,NA,NA,TGTGCCAGCAGTTACCCGGGACGCTCCTACAATGAGCAGTTCTTC,CASSYPGRSYNEQFF
14,TRBJ2-2,TRBV12-3/TRBV12-4,TRBD1,NA,TGTGCCAGCAAAATTACAGGGGCCACCGGGGAGCTGTTTTTT,CASKITGATGELFF
14,TRBJ2-5,TRBV5-5,NA,NA,TGTGCCAGCACCCAGGCTGACTCCTACAATGAGCAGTACTTC,CASTQADSYNEQYF
14,TRBJ1-4,TRBV10-2,TRBD1,few,TGCGCCAGCAGCGGACAGGCAACTAATGAAAAACTGTTTTTT,CASSGQATNEKLFF
14,TRBJ2-3,TRBV6-6,NA,NA,TGTGCCAGCAGTTACTCTCCGGGCACAGATACGCAGTATTTT,CASSYSPGTDTQYF
13,TRBJ2-2,TRBV7-3,NA,once,TGTGCCAGCACGGCCGCGGGGACCGGGGAGCTGTTTTTT,CASTAAGTGELFF
16,TRBJ2-1,TRBV12-3/TRBV12-4,NA,few,TGTGCCAGCAGACCCGCTAGCGTCAGCTCCTACAATGAGCAGTTCTTC,CASRPASVSSYNEQFF
12,TRBJ1-1,TRBV6-8,NA,NA,TGTGCCAGCAGTGCTTGGGCGACTGAAGCTTTCTTT,CASSAWATEAFF
16,TRBJ2-2,TRBV18,TRBD2,medium-sized,TGTGCCAGCTCACCACATCCTAGCGGGGGCACCGGGGAGCTGTTTTTT,CASSPHPSGGTGELFF
15,TRBJ2-1,TRBV11-3,NA,NA,TGTGCCAGCAGCTTAGACACCAGGGGTCGGAATGAGCAGTTCTTC,CASSLDTRGRNEQFF
14,TRBJ1-5,TRBV5-6,NA,NA,TGTGCCAGCAGCTTGAGGCTCGGTAATCAGCCCCAGCATTTT,CASSLRLGNQPQHF
15,TRBJ2-1,TRBV7-2,NA,NA,TGTGCCAGCAGCTTAGTATGGGGAGCCGACAATGAGCAGTTCTTC,CASSLVWGADNEQFF
13,TRBJ2-1,TRBV28,NA,NA,TGTGCCAGCAGTTTGGGGAGGTCGGGTGAGCAGTTCTTC,CASSLGRSGEQFF